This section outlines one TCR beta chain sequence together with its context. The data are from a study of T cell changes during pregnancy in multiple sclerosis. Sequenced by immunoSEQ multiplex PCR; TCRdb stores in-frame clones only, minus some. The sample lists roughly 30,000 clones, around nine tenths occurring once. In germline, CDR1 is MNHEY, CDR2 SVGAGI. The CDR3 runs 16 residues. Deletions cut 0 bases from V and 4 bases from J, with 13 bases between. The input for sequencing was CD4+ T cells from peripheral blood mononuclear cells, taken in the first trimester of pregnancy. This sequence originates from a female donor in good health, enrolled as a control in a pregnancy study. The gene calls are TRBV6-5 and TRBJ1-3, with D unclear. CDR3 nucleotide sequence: TGTGCCAGCAGTTACTCAATACGGCCGGGAGGAAACACCATATATTTT. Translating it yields CASSYSIRPGGNTIYF.